This T cell receptor beta chain was captured by sequencing in a study of blood T cell repertoires in COVID-19. This CDR3 comprises 12 residues. The V and J ends lost 7 bases and 5 bases respectively, with 12 bases between them. Germline CDR1 and CDR2: SQVTM and ANQGSEA. Repertoires were generated with immunoSEQ multiplex PCR, while TCRdb's copy carries only in-frame clones and drops some. The profile covers about 81,000 clones, with around 89% appearing a single time and 12% taken by the ten largest. Sequencing was done on a sample of peripheral blood. This TCR derives from a man in his 70s with active or convalescent COVID-19. The J gene is TRBJ2-1, the V gene TRBV29-1, with D possibly being TRBD2 (6 bases). DNA for the CDR3: TGCAGCGGCGGGGCTGGAGACAATGAGCAGTTCTTC. This sequence encodes CSGGAGDNEQFF.